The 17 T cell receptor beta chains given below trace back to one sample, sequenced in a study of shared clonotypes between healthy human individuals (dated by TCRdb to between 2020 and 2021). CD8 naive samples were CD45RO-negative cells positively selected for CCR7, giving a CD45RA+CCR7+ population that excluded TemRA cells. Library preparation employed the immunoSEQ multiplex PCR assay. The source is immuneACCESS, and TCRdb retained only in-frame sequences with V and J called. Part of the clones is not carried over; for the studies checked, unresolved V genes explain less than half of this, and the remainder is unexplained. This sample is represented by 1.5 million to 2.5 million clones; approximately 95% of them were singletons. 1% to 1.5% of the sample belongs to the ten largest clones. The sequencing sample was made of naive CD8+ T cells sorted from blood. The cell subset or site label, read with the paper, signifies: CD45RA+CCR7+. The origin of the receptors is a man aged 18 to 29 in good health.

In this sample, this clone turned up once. CDR3 nucleotides: TGTGCCAGCAGCCAAACAGGGGGCCTCTCCTATGAGCAGTTCTTC. Protein product: CASSQTGGLSYEQFF. This chain links TRBV2 with TRBJ2-1; 9 bases are a match to TRBD1. The CDR3 extends over 15 amino acids. Germline V lookup: CDR1 SNHLY, CDR2 FYNNEI. The V gene end was trimmed by 6 bases and the J gene end by 8 bases; junction bases not matched to a gene: 11.

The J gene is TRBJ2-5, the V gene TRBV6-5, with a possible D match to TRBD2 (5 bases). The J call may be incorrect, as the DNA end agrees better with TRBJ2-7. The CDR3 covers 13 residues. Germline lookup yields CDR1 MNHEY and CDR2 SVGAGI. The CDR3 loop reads CASSYGESYEQYF. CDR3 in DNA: TGTGCCAGCAGTTACGGGGAGTCCTACGAGCAGTACTTC.

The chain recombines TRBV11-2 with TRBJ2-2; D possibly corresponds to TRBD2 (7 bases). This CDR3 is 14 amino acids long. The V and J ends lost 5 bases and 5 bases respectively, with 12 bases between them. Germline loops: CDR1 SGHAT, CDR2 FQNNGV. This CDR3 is CASSPGGLTGELFF. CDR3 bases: TGTGCCAGCAGCCCCGGGGGGCTTACCGGGGAGCTGTTTTTT.

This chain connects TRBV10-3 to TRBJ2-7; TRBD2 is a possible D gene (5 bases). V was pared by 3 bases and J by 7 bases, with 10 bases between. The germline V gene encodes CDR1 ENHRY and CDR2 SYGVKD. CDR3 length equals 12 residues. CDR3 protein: CAISESTREQYF. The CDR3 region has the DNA TGTGCCATCAGTGAATCAACTAGGGAGCAGTACTTC.

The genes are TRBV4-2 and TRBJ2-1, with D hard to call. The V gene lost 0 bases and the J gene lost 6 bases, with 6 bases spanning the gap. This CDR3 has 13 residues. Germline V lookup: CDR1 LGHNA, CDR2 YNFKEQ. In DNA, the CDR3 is TGTGCCAGCAGCCAAGATCCAGCCAATGAGCAGTTCTTC. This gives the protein CASSQDPANEQFF.

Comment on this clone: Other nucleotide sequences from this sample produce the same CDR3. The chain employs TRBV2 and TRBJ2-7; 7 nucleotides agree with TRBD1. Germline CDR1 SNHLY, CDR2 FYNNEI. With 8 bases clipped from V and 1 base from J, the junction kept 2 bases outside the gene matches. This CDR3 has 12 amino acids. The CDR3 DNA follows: TGTGCCAGCGAGGGACAGTCCTACGAGCAGTACTTC. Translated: CASEGQSYEQYF.

The CDR3 protein is CASSYSRDRTYEQYF. The CDR3 nucleotides read TGTGCCAGCAGTTACTCGAGGGACAGAACCTACGAGCAGTACTTC. This chain joins TRBV6-5 and TRBJ2-7, with 7 bases that match TRBD1. J lost 2 bases, V lost 0 bases, and 4 bases had no gene match. Germline assignment: CDR1 MNHEY and CDR2 SVGAGI. The CDR3 loop spans 15 amino acids.

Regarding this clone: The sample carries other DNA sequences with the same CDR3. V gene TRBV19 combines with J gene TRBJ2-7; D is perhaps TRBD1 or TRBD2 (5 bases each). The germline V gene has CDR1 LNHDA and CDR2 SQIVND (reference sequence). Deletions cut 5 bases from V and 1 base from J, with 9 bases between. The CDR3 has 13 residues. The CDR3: CASSLGGSYEQYF. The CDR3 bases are TGTGCCAGTAGTCTTGGGGGATCCTACGAGCAGTACTTC.

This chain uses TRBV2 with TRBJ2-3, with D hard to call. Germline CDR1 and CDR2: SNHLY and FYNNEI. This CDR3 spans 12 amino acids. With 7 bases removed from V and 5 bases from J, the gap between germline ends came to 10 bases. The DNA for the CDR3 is TGTGCCAGCATGGTAGTTTTAGATACGCAGTATTTT. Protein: CASMVVLDTQYF.

Written as DNA, the CDR3 is TGTGCCAGCAGACCCGTACTAGGTGACTACGAGCAGTACTTC. This translates into CASRPVLGDYEQYF. The rearrangement uses TRBV6-5 and TRBJ2-7; a weak D match, TRBD2 (5 bases). V dropped 6 bases and J dropped 3 bases, with 15 bases sitting between them. CDR3 length: 14 residues. Germline loops: CDR1 MNHEY, CDR2 SVGAGI.

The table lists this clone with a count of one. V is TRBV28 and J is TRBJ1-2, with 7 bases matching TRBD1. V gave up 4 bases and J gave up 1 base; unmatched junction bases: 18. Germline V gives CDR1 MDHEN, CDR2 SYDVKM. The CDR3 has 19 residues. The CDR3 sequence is CASSSGSSTGPLYNYGYTF. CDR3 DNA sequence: TGTGCCAGCAGTTCTGGATCCTCGACAGGGCCCCTCTATAACTATGGCTACACCTTC.

In nucleotides, the CDR3 is TGTGCCAGCAGATTACAGGTAAACTCCTACGAGCAGTACTTC. This gives the protein CASRLQVNSYEQYF. The chain has TRBV27 and TRBJ2-7; a weak D match, TRBD1 (5 bases). This CDR3 has 14 residues. The germline V and J ends were trimmed by 6 bases and 0 bases, with 12 bases remaining between them. CDR1 is MNHEY, CDR2 SMNVEV, per germline (reference sequence).

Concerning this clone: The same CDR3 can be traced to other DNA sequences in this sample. This CDR3 is CASSISGGAYEQYF. CDR3 sequence (DNA): TGTGCCAGTAGTATCTCTGGCGGGGCCTACGAGCAGTACTTC. The chain carries TRBV19 and TRBJ2-7; D is possibly TRBD2 (6 bases). Looked up from germline, CDR1 is LNHDA and CDR2 is SQIVND (reference sequence). The CDR3 is 14 residues long. The germline V and J ends were trimmed by 3 bases and 2 bases, with 11 bases remaining between them.

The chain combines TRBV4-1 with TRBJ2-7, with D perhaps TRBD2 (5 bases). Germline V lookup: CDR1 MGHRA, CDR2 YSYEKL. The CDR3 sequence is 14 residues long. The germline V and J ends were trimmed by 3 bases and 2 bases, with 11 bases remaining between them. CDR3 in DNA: TGCGCCAGCAGCCAGGAGGACGGAACCTACGAGCAGTACTTC. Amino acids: CASSQEDGTYEQYF.

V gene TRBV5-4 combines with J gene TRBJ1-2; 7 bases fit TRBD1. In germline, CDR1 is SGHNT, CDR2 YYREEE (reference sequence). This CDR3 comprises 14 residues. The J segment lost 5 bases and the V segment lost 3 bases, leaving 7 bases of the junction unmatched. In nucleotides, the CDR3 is TGTGCCAGCAGCTCGTTCGGGACAGAGTATGGCTACACCTTC. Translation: CASSSFGTEYGYTF.

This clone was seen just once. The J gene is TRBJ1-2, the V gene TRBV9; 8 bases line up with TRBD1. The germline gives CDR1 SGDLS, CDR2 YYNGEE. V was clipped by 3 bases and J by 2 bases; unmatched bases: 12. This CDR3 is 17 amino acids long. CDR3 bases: TGTGCCAGCAGCGCCCCAGGGGGCACCGGCTTAAACTATGGCTACACCTTC. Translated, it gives CASSAPGGTGLNYGYTF.

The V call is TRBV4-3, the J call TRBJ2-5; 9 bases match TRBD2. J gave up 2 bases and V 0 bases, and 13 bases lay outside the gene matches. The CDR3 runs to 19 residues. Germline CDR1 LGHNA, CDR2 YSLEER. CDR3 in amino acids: CASSQEVGAGLAGQETQYF. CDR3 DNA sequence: TGCGCCAGCAGCCAAGAAGTAGGGGCGGGGCTAGCGGGACAAGAGACCCAGTACTTC.